The TCR beta chain under discussion was sequenced for a study of blood T cell repertoires in COVID-19. Overall study context: Some COVID-19 samples were acute and others convalescent; all came from the United States, Italy and Spain. PBMCs, B-cell-depleted T cells, or T cells were the source of the cDNA or gDNA that made up the material.

V lost 7 bases, J lost 8 bases, and 14 bases stayed unmatched. The CDR3 covers 15 residues. Per the germline V gene, CDR1 is MDHEN and CDR2 is SYDVKM. How the authors handled the data: Estimates of nucleated cell counts were drawn from the amplification of reference gene primers. Sequenced by immunoSEQ multiplex PCR; TCRdb stores in-frame clones only, minus some. That table is the source of V, J and clone size, and D and trimming were worked out from the DNA. The sample yields 250,000 to 350,000 clones, roughly 80% seen once. The sequence was obtained from a woman aged 45-59 years with active or convalescent COVID-19. This chain links TRBV28 with TRBJ2-1, with TRBD2 matching 7 bases. Sequences were obtained from peripheral blood. CDR3 nucleotide sequence: TGTGCCAGCACCTACCGGGAGGCACCCTCGTATGAGCAGTTCTTC. This encodes CASTYREAPSYEQFF.